This T cell receptor beta chain was profiled in a study of response to subunit inactivated influenza vaccine. Study-level findings and limits: A suggestion made by the authors is that each seasonal influenza vaccination recruits few new T cells.

The CDR3 totals 11 residues. Trimming left V 4 bases short and J 7 bases short, with 4 bases between. This clonotype was found many times. Its antigen remains unknown. TCRdb re-called the RT-PCR reads through MiXCR, storing one row per CDR3 protein. In the table there are about 500,000 distinct CDR3 sequences, approximately 7.3% of which are singletons. The source of this sequence is a man between 50 and 69 years old who received an inactivated influenza vaccine. The material was PBMCs from blood, obtained less than 30 months after vaccination. The rearrangement links TRBV12-3 or TRBV12-4 to TRBJ1-4; D gene ambiguous. CDR3 DNA: TGTGCCAGCAGTTGGGGTGAAAAACTGTTTTTT. Translation: CASSWGEKLFF.